This is a list of T cell receptor beta chains from one sample in a study of T-cell reconstitution after alpha-beta-depleted transplantation in children. TCRdb analysed the PCR reads with MiXCR anew, one entry per CDR3 protein. The table includes just under 550,000 distinct CDR3 sequences, around 19% detected once. The sequencing here drew on PBMCs from the stem cell graft donor, taken from the stem cell graft. These receptor sequences come from a human donor who donated a stem cell graft to a child with acute lymphoblastic leukemia. CDR3s include the opening cysteine and the closing phenylalanine or tryptophan. Fields, in order: D gene, V gene, CDR3 length, J gene, clone size, CDR3 DNA, CDR3 protein. The D gene is left open where the match is weak. Rows give clone size only sometimes, using once, few, many, or a class for an expanded clone.

TRBD2	TRBV5-1	15	TRBJ2-3	few	TGCGCCAGCAGCCCGGGACTAGCGGCCACAGATACGCAGTATTTT	CASSPGLAATDTQYF
NA	TRBV27	17	TRBJ2-3	NA	TGTGCCAGCAGTTCAATCGGATGGGGACTTAGCACAGATACGCAGTATTTT	CASSSIGWGLSTDTQYF
NA	TRBV5-1	11	TRBJ1-2	NA	TGCGCCAGCAGACTTACAGCGGGCTACACCTTC	CASRLTAGYTF
TRBD1	TRBV25-1	14	TRBJ2-7	NA	TGTGCCAGCAGTGTACAGGGGGCGCGAAGGGAGCAGTACTTC	CASSVQGARREQYF
TRBD1	TRBV28	13	TRBJ2-4	NA	TGTGCCAGCAGCCCGGGACAGCTAAACATTCAGTACTTC	CASSPGQLNIQYF
NA	TRBV24-1	15	TRBJ2-2	many	TGTGCCACCAAGACGGGAGATCTGGACACCGGGGAGCTGTTTTTT	CATKTGDLDTGELFF
TRBD1	TRBV5-1	15	TRBJ2-7	few	TGCGCCAGCAGCTTGGTCGGGACAGGGGGCGTCGAGCAGTACTTC	CASSLVGTGGVEQYF
NA	TRBV5-8	15	TRBJ2-3	few	TGTGCCAGCAGCTTGGATCCCTCCCACACAGATACGCAGTATTTT	CASSLDPSHTDTQYF
NA	TRBV5-1	16	TRBJ2-3	NA	TGCGCCAGCAGCTCCCTAGTGGGAGCTAGCACAGATACGCAGTATTTT	CASSSLVGASTDTQYF
NA	TRBV5-6	14	TRBJ2-7	NA	TGTGCCAGCCTACCGGAAGGAATTTTGGGCGAGCAGTACTTC	CASLPEGILGEQYF
TRBD2	TRBV27	17	TRBJ2-1	few	TGTGCCAGCAGTTCCCTGACACCGGGACTAAAGAGCAATGAGCAGTTCTTC	CASSSLTPGLKSNEQFF
NA	TRBV3-1	16	TRBJ2-3	few	TGTGCCAGCAGCCAAGAGGGCACAGGGCTCACAGATACGCAGTATTTT	CASSQEGTGLTDTQYF
TRBD2	TRBV3-1	16	TRBJ2-5	few	TGTGCCAGCAGCGGAAACCCAGCGGGAGGGCCTGAGACCCAGTACTTC	CASSGNPAGGPETQYF
NA	TRBV5-1	16	TRBJ2-3	NA	TGCGCCAGCAGCTTGGTGGTCCAGAAGGGCACAGATACGCAGTATTTT	CASSLVVQKGTDTQYF
TRBD1	TRBV25-1	16	TRBJ1-2	few	TGTGCCAGCAGTGAACCAGGACAGGGCATCCTCTATGGCTACACCTTC	CASSEPGQGILYGYTF
NA	TRBV20-1	14	TRBJ2-7	NA	TGCAGTGCCTTGAGGGCAGGCGATCCCTACGAGCAGTACTTC	CSALRAGDPYEQYF
NA	TRBV5-5	17	TRBJ2-7	NA	TGTGCCAGCAGCTTGGTACGCACGAGAGTAACAGGTTACGAGCAGTACTTC	CASSLVRTRVTGYEQYF
NA	TRBV29-1	13	TRBJ2-1	NA	TGCAGCGTACCCTATACTAGCTTTAATGAGCAGTTCTTC	CSVPYTSFNEQFF
NA	TRBV18	15	TRBJ1-5	NA	TGTGCCAGCTCACCTGCCGGCGGGATCAATCAGCCCCAGCATTTT	CASSPAGGINQPQHF
TRBD2	TRBV11-1	16	TRBJ2-1	NA	TGTGCCAGCAGCCCAACCAAACTAGCGGGAGTCCATGAGCAGTTCTTC	CASSPTKLAGVHEQFF
TRBD1	TRBV5-5	14	TRBJ2-7	few	TGTGCCAGCAGGGGGGACAGGGGAAAAGACGAGCAGTACTTC	CASRGDRGKDEQYF
NA	TRBV5-1	15	TRBJ1-3	NA	TGCGCCAGCAGCCGGGACCCGAGCTCTGGAAACACCATATATTTT	CASSRDPSSGNTIYF
TRBD1	TRBV27	14	TRBJ1-1	few	TGTGCCAGCAGCCGGTGGGACAGGCGCACTGAAGCTTTCTTT	CASSRWDRRTEAFF
NA	TRBV7-9	14	TRBJ1-2	few	TGTGCCAGCAGCTCGATGTACAGGGTTTATGGCTACACCTTC	CASSSMYRVYGYTF
NA	TRBV4-1	14	TRBJ2-1	NA	TGCGCCAGCAGCCATCAGCAGGGGATAGGTGAGCAGTTCTTC	CASSHQQGIGEQFF
TRBD1	TRBV5-1	14	TRBJ2-7	NA	TGCGCCAGCAGCTTGGCACAGGGGTTCCACGAGCAGTACTTC	CASSLAQGFHEQYF
NA	TRBV15	15	TRBJ1-1	NA	TGTGCCACCAGCAGAGGAGCGGGAGAGAACACTGAAGCTTTCTTT	CATSRGAGENTEAFF
NA	TRBV14	15	TRBJ2-3	NA	TGTGCCAGCAGCCAAGAGGGACTCCGCACAGATACGCAGTATTTT	CASSQEGLRTDTQYF
NA	TRBV19	15	TRBJ2-7	NA	TGTGCCAGTAGTATGGGTATTAGCGTATCCTACGAGCAGTACTTC	CASSMGISVSYEQYF
NA	TRBV5-4	13	TRBJ1-1	NA	TGTGCCAGCAGCTCCCTGAGTCGCGCTGAAGCTTTCTTT	CASSSLSRAEAFF
NA	TRBV4-2	17	TRBJ2-3	few	TGTGCCAGCAGCCAACGGGCAGGGGAGAAGGGCACAGATACGCAGTATTTT	CASSQRAGEKGTDTQYF
NA	TRBV12-3/TRBV12-4	11	TRBJ1-1	NA	TGTGCCAGCAGCCGGTTCACTGAAGCTTTCTTT	CASSRFTEAFF